This TCR beta chain was captured in a study of cytomegalovirus exposure and HLA in healthy donors. Both 60 Vbeta primers and 13 Jbeta primers went into the PCR. Generated by immunoSEQ multiplex PCR, the TCRdb table keeps only in-frame clones and is missing some. This repertoire shows 100,000 to 150,000 clones, around 81% found once; its top ten account for 1.2%. V was clipped by 0 bases and J by 3 bases, with 9 bases between them. This CDR3 is built from 16 residues. CDR1 is MGHRA, CDR2 YSYEKL, per germline. This clone was recorded once. Sequencing was performed on PBMCs. This sequence joins TRBV4-1 and TRBJ1-6, with D perhaps TRBD1 (5 bases). The sequence derives from a female donor in good health and CMV-seronegative. CDR3 residues: CASSQEMGLYNSPLHF. The CDR3 coding sequence is TGCGCCAGCAGCCAAGAAATGGGACTCTATAATTCACCCCTCCACTTT.